The sequence of this T cell receptor (beta chain) was determined in a study of CD8+ T cells in alopecia areata (dated by TCRdb to 2017 to 2018). About the study as a whole: The study used high-throughput TCRbeta sequencing to examine T cell clonal expansion in alopecia areata, in both the C3H/HeJ mouse model and human patients. The RNA source kit depended on sample type: the PAXgene miRNA kit for fixed scalp, the miRNeasy kit for PBMCs, and the RNeasy kit for mouse skin. immunoSEQ multiplex PCR using 35 Vbeta forward primers and 13 Jbeta reverse primers was used to amplify TCRbeta CDR3 regions. Scalp tissue and sorted CD4+ and CD8+ peripheral blood T cells from patchy and totalis/universalis alopecia areata patients and from healthy controls were covered by human TCRbeta sequencing. Scalp clonality was compared among normal scalp (n=4), patchy alopecia areata scalp (n=8), and alopecia totalis/universalis scalp (n=8).

Findings and caveats that apply to the study as a whole: Lesional scalp, especially in alopecia totalis/universalis, showed higher clonality and more expanded CD8+ clones than normal scalp, suggesting antigenic drive. Shared TCR sequences between patients were less evident than in mice, which may be partly attributable to HLA diversity in the patient population. Unlike mouse skin, where gammadelta T cells dominate, normal human skin contains resident alphabeta T cells that get sequenced too, which complicates analysis of the scalp TCR repertoire.

Library prep was done by the immunoSEQ multiplex PCR assay. RNA was extracted from all samples and reverse transcribed into cDNA as template for TCR sequencing. SuperScript III was used to make first-strand cDNA, primed with a 2:1 mix of oligo-dT and random hexamers. A synthetic immune receptor repertoire was used to gauge amplification bias, and whatever bias remained was removed computationally. The paper's processing steps were these. Raw reads were preprocessed to remove errors, and CDR3 was defined according to IMGT conventions as the region from the conserved cysteine to phenylalanine. Clonality was computed as 1 minus the Shannon entropy, with the entropy normalized by log2 of the number of productive unique TCRs. Scalp TCRbeta sequences were cross-referenced with sorted blood CD4 and CD8 repertoires so that the CD4 or CD8 identity of scalp clones could be inferred. TCRdb stores this immuneACCESS table with in-frame sequences only. Part of the clones is absent; in the studies checked, under half of the shortfall reflects unresolved V genes, and no reason is known for the rest. V and J calls plus clone size are reproduced from that table; the DNA served to infer D and trimming. Recorded for this sample are about 140,000 clones; 50% to 65% of them occurred a single time. The ten top clones hold about 4.4% of the sample.

From the cysteine through the phenylalanine, the CDR3 covers 15 amino acids. Only the CDR3 region is kept as DNA, spanning 45 bases read in frame from base 1. V ends up 3 bases short and J 2 bases short, with an unmatched junction base count of 6. The germline V gene (reference sequence) gives CDR1 as SGHNT and CDR2 as YYREEE. Concerning this clone itself: Its antigen has not been determined. Per-nucleotide qualities are absent, and no much larger clonotype sits a single base away.

PBMCs were separated by density centrifugation and stained for CD3, CD4 and CD8, after which CD4+ and CD8+ T cells were sorted on a FACSAria. Scalp biopsies and blood samples were obtained from unaffected controls. This receptor was taken from a human donor in good health. The chain is assembled from TRBV5-4 and TRBJ2-7; 9 central nucleotides agree with TRBD1. What was sequenced was CD4+ T cells sorted from blood. The nucleotide sequence is TGTGCCAGCAGCTACGGACAGGGGAGGGCCTACGAGCAGTACTTC. Translation gives CASSYGQGRAYEQYF.